Below, 22 T cell receptor beta chains from the same sample are listed, as sequenced in a study of OX40 agonist ivuxolimab in advanced cancers. Profiling relied on immunoSEQ multiplex PCR, and the TCRdb table lists in-frame clones only, not all of them. The table lists around 34,000 clones, about 82% of them singletons, with about 22% in the top ten. Here the sequenced sample was CD4+ or CD8+ T cells sorted from blood, taken in a trial of the OX40 agonist ivuxolimab. These receptors were collected from an adult with an advanced solid tumor such as melanoma, head and neck, liver or kidney cancer.

The chain has TRBV27 and TRBJ2-5; TRBD1 agrees at 7 bases. Trimming cost V 5 bases and J 4 bases; bases outside gene matches: 13. This CDR3 has 16 amino acids. Germline values: CDR1 MNHEY, CDR2 SMNVEV (reference sequence). The CDR3 region has the DNA TGTGCCAGCAGTCCGTCGGGCAGGGGGTATGTAGAGACCCAGTACTTC. Its translation: CASSPSGRGYVETQYF.

This clone appeared a single time. The chain employs TRBV6-5 and TRBJ2-5; D gene unclear. Trimming shortened V by 7 bases and J by 2 bases, and 14 bases separated the two germline ends. The CDR3 is 14 amino acids. Germline V gene sequence: CDR1 MNHEY, CDR2 SVGAGI. CDR3: CASTQGPMQETQYF. As DNA, the CDR3 is TGTGCCAGCACCCAAGGCCCCATGCAAGAGACCCAGTACTTC.

The chain couples TRBV4-2 to TRBJ2-1, with TRBD2 matching over 11 bases. CDR3 length equals 16 residues. Trimming cost V 3 bases and J 7 bases; bases outside gene matches: 8. Germline CDR1 is LGHNA and CDR2 is YNFKEQ. This CDR3 reads CASSHPLAGEGNEQFF. The CDR3 bases are TGTGCCAGCAGCCACCCACTAGCGGGAGAGGGAAATGAGCAGTTCTTC.

The chain couples TRBV10-1 to TRBJ2-7, with 7 bases that match TRBD2. The CDR3 spans 13 residues. The germline V gene has CDR1 WNHNN and CDR2 SYGVQD (reference sequence). V gave up 6 bases and J gave up 3 bases; unmatched junction bases: 5. CDR3 sequence (DNA): TGCGCCAGCAGCGGAGCGGGAAACTACGAGCAGTACTTC. It codes for CASSGAGNYEQYF.

This clone showed up just a few times. V usage is TRBV16 and J usage is TRBJ2-7, with 9 bases aligning to TRBD1. V lost 3 bases to trimming and J lost 5 bases; unmatched junction nucleotides: 2. From germline, CDR1 is KGHSY and CDR2 FQNENV. The CDR3 totals 13 residues. The CDR3 loop is CASSQGTGNEQYF. CDR3 nucleotide sequence: TGTGCCAGCAGCCAGGGGACAGGGAACGAGCAGTACTTC.

The chain combines TRBV27 with TRBJ1-1, with D possibly TRBD1 on 6 matching bases. The length of the CDR3 is 16 residues. The germline V gene has CDR1 MNHEY and CDR2 SMNVEV (reference sequence). V gave up 2 bases and J gave up 3 bases, with 16 bases separating them. The chain's CDR3 is CASSLRGRGGHTEAFF. DNA of the CDR3: TGTGCCAGCAGTTTAAGGGGTAGGGGGGGGCACACTGAAGCTTTCTTT.

This rearrangement joins TRBV9 to TRBJ1-2; D gene ambiguous. The CDR3 is 14 residues long. CDR1 is SGDLS, CDR2 YYNGEE, per germline. Trimming stripped 5 bases from V and 4 bases from J, with 15 bases between. CDR3 in amino acids: CASSGGDGSYGYTF. Written as DNA, the CDR3 is TGTGCCAGCAGTGGAGGTGACGGCTCCTATGGCTACACCTTC.

This sequence joins TRBV27 and TRBJ2-3; TRBD2 aligns across 7 bases. Germline V CDR1 and CDR2: MNHEY, SMNVEV (reference sequence). V trimming: 3 bases; J trimming: 1 base; junction bases outside the gene matches: 4. The CDR3 is 15 residues long. The CDR3 DNA is TGTGCCAGCAGTTTTTTGGCGGGGGGCACAGATACGCAGTATTTT. It codes for CASSFLAGGTDTQYF.

This rearrangement joins TRBV27 to TRBJ2-5, with D perhaps assigned TRBD1 or TRBD2 (6 bases each). This CDR3 region has 14 residues. The V end lost 2 bases, the J end lost 5 bases, and 12 bases lay between the germline ends. Germline V gene data show CDR1 as MNHEY and CDR2 as SMNVEV (reference sequence). The CDR3 DNA reads as TGTGCCAGCAGTTTAGGGGGGCCGTTGGAGACCCAGTACTTC. It is translated as CASSLGGPLETQYF.

The V call is TRBV27, the J call TRBJ2-7; the match to TRBD2 covers 10 bases. The CDR3 has 15 amino acids. The V and J ends lost 5 bases and 0 bases, in that order; junction bases with no gene match: 4. Germline CDR1 MNHEY, CDR2 SMNVEV (reference sequence). CDR3 protein: CASSPLAGASYEQYF. The DNA of the CDR3 is TGTGCCAGCAGTCCCCTAGCGGGAGCCTCCTACGAGCAGTACTTC.

This clone was counted between two and nine times. The J gene is TRBJ1-2, the V gene TRBV7-6; 7 bases line up with TRBD1. From germline, CDR1 is SGHVS and CDR2 FNYEAQ. The trim removed 6 bases at V and 5 bases at J, leaving 3 bases unmatched. The CDR3 length is 12 residues. The CDR3 sequence: CASRGTEYGYTF. CDR3 nucleotides: TGTGCCAGCAGGGGGACAGAGTATGGCTACACCTTC.

J is TRBJ2-2 and V is TRBV11-3; D not resolved. Germline lookup yields CDR1 SGHNT and CDR2 YENEEA. V lost 2 bases and J lost 6, with 13 bases in between. The CDR3 is 15 residues long. This CDR3 is CASSLRETKAGELFF. CDR3 bases: TGTGCCAGCAGCTTACGAGAGACAAAGGCCGGGGAGCTGTTTTTT.

The CDR3 reads CASSQTGGRVYEQYF. CDR3 nucleotides: TGTGCCAGCAGCCAGACAGGGGGTCGGGTTTACGAGCAGTACTTC. The genes are TRBV27 and TRBJ2-7; TRBD1 matches at 9 bases. The CDR3 is 15 amino acids. V dropped 6 bases and J dropped 4; count of bases not matched to a gene: 10. The germline V gene has CDR1 MNHEY and CDR2 SMNVEV (reference sequence).

The chain recombines TRBV27 with TRBJ2-2; 7 bases match TRBD2. Trimming cost V 2 bases and J 3 bases; bases outside gene matches: 9. The CDR3 runs 17 residues. Germline CDR1 MNHEY, CDR2 SMNVEV (reference sequence). The CDR3 region is CASSLMVAGLHTGELFF. DNA for the CDR3: TGTGCCAGCAGTTTAATGGTAGCGGGCCTTCACACCGGGGAGCTGTTTTTT.

The genes are TRBV10-3 and TRBJ2-5; 9 positions agree with TRBD2. Per germline, CDR1 ENHRY and CDR2 SYGVKD. CDR3 length equals 15 residues. The ends lost 4 bases at V and 1 base at J; junction bases unmatched: 4. The CDR3 DNA is TGTGCCATCAGTGCGTTAGCGGGAGCCCAAGAGACCCAGTACTTC. Translated, it gives CAISALAGAQETQYF.

This chain uses TRBV5-5 with TRBJ2-7, with no clear D. The CDR3 covers 11 residues. Germline assignment: CDR1 SGHKS and CDR2 YYEKEE (reference sequence). Trimming pared 4 bases from V and 6 bases from J, leaving 8 bases between. In DNA form, the CDR3 reads TGTGCCAGCAGCCATGGACCCGAGCAGTACTTC. This sequence encodes CASSHGPEQYF.

This clone was seen only once. The chain links TRBV28 to TRBJ2-7; TRBD1 matches at 11 bases. V lost 4 bases, J lost 6 bases, and 5 bases stayed unmatched. The CDR3 is made up of 14 amino acids. Per the germline V gene, CDR1 is MDHEN and CDR2 is SYDVKM. CDR3 nucleotides: TGTGCCAGCAGTTCCCGGACAGGGGGCTCCGAGCAGTACTTC. It yields the protein CASSSRTGGSEQYF.

The chain has TRBV27 and TRBJ2-6; D gene ambiguous. Trimming left V 2 bases short and J 2 bases short, with 10 bases between. Germline values: CDR1 MNHEY, CDR2 SMNVEV (reference sequence). This CDR3 region has 16 residues. This CDR3 reads CASSLEWGTGANVLTF. The CDR3, as DNA: TGTGCCAGCAGTTTAGAATGGGGAACTGGGGCCAACGTCCTGACTTTC.

Within the sample, this clone is medium-sized. V gene TRBV7-9 combines with J gene TRBJ2-7; 9 nucleotides match TRBD1. The CDR3 loop spans 16 amino acids. V gave up 5 bases and J gave up 2 bases; unmatched junction bases: 10. CDR1 and CDR2 from the germline V gene are SEHNR and FQNEAQ (reference sequence). The CDR3 DNA follows: TGTGCCAGCAGCGCGCTAGGGGACAGGGTACCCTACGAGCAGTACTTC. It is translated as CASSALGDRVPYEQYF.

The rearrangement links TRBV7-8 to TRBJ2-2, with D perhaps matching TRBD1 or TRBD2 (5 bases each). The V end was cut by 5 bases, the J end by 1 base, with 11 bases between. CDR3 length: 15 residues. In germline, CDR1 is SGHVS, CDR2 FQNEAQ. CDR3 in DNA: TGTGCCAGCAGCCGAGGGACCTTGAACACCGGGGAGCTGTTTTTT. It translates to CASSRGTLNTGELFF.

The genes are TRBV28 and TRBJ1-5; maybe TRBD1 (6 bases). Germline CDR1 is MDHEN and CDR2 is SYDVKM. CDR3 length: 17 amino acids. V lost 4 bases and J 7 bases, leaving 23 bases between the germline ends. The CDR3 here is CASSWQERSGGWQPQHF. DNA of the CDR3: TGTGCCAGCAGTTGGCAAGAAAGGAGCGGGGGCTGGCAGCCCCAGCATTTT.

The chain recombines TRBV9 with TRBJ2-3, with TRBD2 matching 9 bases. V dropped 0 bases and J dropped 2; count of bases not matched to a gene: 4. Germline V gene lookup returns CDR1 SGDLS and CDR2 YYNGEE. The CDR3 extends over 16 amino acids. CDR3 region: CASSVGERGATDTQYF. The CDR3 DNA reads as TGTGCCAGCAGCGTAGGGGAGCGGGGGGCCACAGATACGCAGTATTTT.